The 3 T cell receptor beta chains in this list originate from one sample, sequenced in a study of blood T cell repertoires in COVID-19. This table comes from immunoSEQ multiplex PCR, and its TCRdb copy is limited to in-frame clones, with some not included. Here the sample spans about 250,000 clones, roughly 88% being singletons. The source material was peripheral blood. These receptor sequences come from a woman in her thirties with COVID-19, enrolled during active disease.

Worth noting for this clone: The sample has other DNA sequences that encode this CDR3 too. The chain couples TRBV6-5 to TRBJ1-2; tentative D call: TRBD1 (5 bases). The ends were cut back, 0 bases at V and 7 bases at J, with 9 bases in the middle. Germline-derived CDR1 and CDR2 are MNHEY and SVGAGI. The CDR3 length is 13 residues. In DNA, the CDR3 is TGTGCCAGCAGTTACTCGAGGGGAGGTGGCTACACCTTC. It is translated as CASSYSRGGGYTF.

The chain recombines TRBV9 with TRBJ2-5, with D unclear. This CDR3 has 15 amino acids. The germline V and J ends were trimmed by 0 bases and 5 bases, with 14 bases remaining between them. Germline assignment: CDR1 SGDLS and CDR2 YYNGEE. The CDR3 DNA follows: TGTGCCAGCAGCGTAGAACGTCTGGCCGGGGAGACCCAGTACTTC. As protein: CASSVERLAGETQYF. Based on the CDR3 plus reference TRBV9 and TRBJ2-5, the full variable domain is DSGVTQTPKHLITATGQRVTLRCSPRSGDLSVYWYQQSLDQGLQFLIQYYNGEERAKGNILERFSAQQFPDLHSELNLSSLELGDSALYFCASSVERLAGETQYFGPGTRLLVL.

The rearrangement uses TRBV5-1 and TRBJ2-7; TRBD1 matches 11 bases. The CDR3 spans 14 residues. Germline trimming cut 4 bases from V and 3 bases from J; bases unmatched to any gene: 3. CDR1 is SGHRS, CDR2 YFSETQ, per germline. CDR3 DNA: TGCGCCAGCAGCACTGGGACAGGGGGCTACGAGCAGTACTTC. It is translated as CASSTGTGGYEQYF.